This TCR beta chain was found in a study of T cell changes during pregnancy in multiple sclerosis. Here immunoSEQ multiplex PCR was the method, and the copy in TCRdb shows in-frame clones only, minus some. This table has 35,000 to 50,000 clones, nearly 90% appearing once. The CDR3 runs to 11 residues. V lost 5 bases, J lost 6 bases, and 8 bases lay in between. Germline CDR1 is SGHVS and CDR2 is FQNEAQ. The chain carries TRBV7-8 and TRBJ2-7; D is perhaps TRBD1 (5 bases). The sample consisted of CD4+ T cells from peripheral blood mononuclear cells, taken after pregnancy. The TCR originated in a female donor with multiple sclerosis, enrolled in a pregnancy study. CDR3 sequence reads: CASSQQVEQYF. The CDR3 coding sequence is TGTGCCAGCAGCCAACAGGTCGAGCAGTACTTC.